The sample holds many counts of the clone carrying this TCR beta chain. The antigen is undetermined. This sample was included in a study of regulatory T cells in long-lasting Graves disease. Notes on the study in general: New patients shared fewer public clonotypes (approximately 1,000) than persistent patients did (2,741). With a small sample size, accuracy may have been reduced.

The time point: persistent/refractory GD, antithyroid drugs over 5 years with positive TRAb. After RNA was extracted from PBMCs, the TCR library was made from it. The guidelines of the American Thyroid Association were the basis for diagnosing Graves' disease. CDR1 is ENHRY and CDR2 is SYGVKD in the germline V gene. The CDR3 has 18 amino acids. With 2 bases removed from V and 5 bases from J, the gap between germline ends came to 24 bases. Both iRepertoire HTBI primers and Arm-PCR of CDR3 regions were used to build the TCR beta libraries. As processed by the authors: In the combined samples, around 60 TRBV and 15 or so TRBJ segments were identified. Each CDR3 protein gets one entry after TCRdb re-called the multiplex PCR reads with MiXCR. In this record, the V and J calls reflect TCRdb's handling and not the investigators' own analysis. The sample includes hundreds of thousands of distinct CDR3 sequences, about 22% of them seen just once.

This material consisted of peripheral blood mononuclear cells (PBMCs), taken when the disease was refractory, from a patient treated with antithyroid drugs. The V and J genes are TRBV10-3 and TRBJ1-2; perhaps TRBD1 as D (6 bases). The receptor was derived from a female donor with Graves disease. CDR3 DNA sequence: TGTGCCATCAGTGAGCAATACGGACAGCCGACTAAAGGGTATGGCTACACCTTC. It encodes CAISEQYGQPTKGYGYTF.